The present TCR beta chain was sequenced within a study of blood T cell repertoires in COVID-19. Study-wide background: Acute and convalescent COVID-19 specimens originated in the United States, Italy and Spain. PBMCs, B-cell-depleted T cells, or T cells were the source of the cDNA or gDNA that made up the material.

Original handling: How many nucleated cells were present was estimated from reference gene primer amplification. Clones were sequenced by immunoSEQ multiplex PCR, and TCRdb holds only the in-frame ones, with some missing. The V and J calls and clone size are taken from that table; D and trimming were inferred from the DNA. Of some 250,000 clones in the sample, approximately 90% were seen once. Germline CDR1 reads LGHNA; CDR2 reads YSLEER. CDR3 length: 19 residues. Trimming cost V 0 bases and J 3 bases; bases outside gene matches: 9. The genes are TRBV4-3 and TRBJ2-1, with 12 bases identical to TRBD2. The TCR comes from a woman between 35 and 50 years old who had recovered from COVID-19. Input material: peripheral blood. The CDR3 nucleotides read TGCGCCAGCAGCCAAGATGGGCTAGCGGGAGGGTTGGGCTACAATGAGCAGTTCTTC. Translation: CASSQDGLAGGLGYNEQFF.